The 23 T cell receptor beta chains below come from one sample, sequenced in a study of T-cell memory formation after mild COVID-19. Each CDR3 protein is one row after TCRdb ran MiXCR on the 5' RACE reads. The table has roughly 310,000 distinct CDR3 sequences, approximately 15% seen once; the top ten hold roughly a fifth. The source material was PBMCs or a T cell subset sorted from them (not recorded which). These receptors all stem from a man aged 18-30 years who had mild COVID-19 (a few samples of this study predate the infection). Cell type and time point are not known.

This clonotype showed up just a few times. V gene TRBV6-5 combines with J gene TRBJ2-2; 7 bases are a match to TRBD1. In germline, CDR1 is MNHEY, CDR2 SVGAGI. The CDR3 is 16 amino acids. V was pared by 0 bases and J by 8 bases, with 9 bases of the junction left unmatched. The CDR3 nucleotides read TGTGCCAGCAGTTACTCTATAAAGGGGGCGCGAGGGGAGCTGTTTTTT. It specifies CASSYSIKGARGELFF.

V gene TRBV6-1 combines with J gene TRBJ2-1, with 12 bases fitting TRBD2. The CDR3 has 17 amino acids. Germline V lookup: CDR1 MNHNS, CDR2 SASEGT. Unmatched junction bases numbered 8, after V lost 8 bases and J lost 0 bases. DNA for the CDR3: TGTGCCAGCCGTGGACTAGCGGGGCCAAGCTCCTACAATGAGCAGTTCTTC. Amino acids: CASRGLAGPSSYNEQFF.

The gene calls are TRBV6-5 and TRBJ1-1; D ambiguous. CDR1 and CDR2 from the germline V gene are MNHEY and SVGAGI. The CDR3 is 14 amino acids. Trimming removed 0 bases from V and 0 bases from J, with 5 bases in between. The CDR3 loop reads CASSYSELNTEAFF. The DNA for the CDR3 is TGTGCCAGCAGTTACTCAGAGTTGAACACTGAAGCTTTCTTT.

V usage is TRBV2 and J usage is TRBJ1-5; no reliable D call. V lost 8 bases and J 5 bases, leaving 19 bases between the germline ends. The CDR3 has 15 residues. Per germline, CDR1 SNHLY and CDR2 FYNNEI. The CDR3 DNA follows: TGTGCCAGCGGCCGGAGGTCGGTTCCCGATCAGCCCCAGCATTTT. Translation gives CASGRRSVPDQPQHF. The full variable domain, with the rest looked up from reference TRBV2 and TRBJ1-5, is EPEVTQTPSHQVTQMGQEVILRCVPISNHLYFYWYRQILGQKVEFLVSFYNNEISEKSEIFDDQFSVERPDGSNFTLKIRSTKLEDSAMYFCASGRRSVPDQPQHFGDGTRLSIL.

This clonotype was counted a few times. J is TRBJ1-1 and V is TRBV28, with D hard to call. Trimming left V 3 bases short and J 0 bases short, with 14 bases between. Germline CDR1 MDHEN, CDR2 SYDVKM. This CDR3 is built from 16 residues. The CDR3 bases are TGTGCCAGCAGTTTTAACCCGCTAACAGTGAACACTGAAGCTTTCTTT. Protein product: CASSFNPLTVNTEAFF.

The gene calls are TRBV12-3 or TRBV12-4 and TRBJ2-1; TRBD1 is a possible D gene (6 bases). The CDR3 spans 14 residues. Trimming stripped 3 bases from V and 7 bases from J, with 13 bases between. The CDR3 reads CASSFLQGRNEQFF. DNA for the CDR3: TGTGCCAGCAGTTTCTTACAGGGTAGGAATGAGCAGTTCTTC.

This sequence joins TRBV7-2 and TRBJ1-5; D unresolved. CDR1 is SGHTA, CDR2 FQGNSA, per germline. The CDR3 has 13 amino acids. The germline V and J ends were trimmed by 8 bases and 7 bases, with 15 bases remaining between them. The CDR3: CASGRGRWQPQHF. The CDR3 DNA sequence: TGTGCCAGCGGGCGGGGAAGGTGGCAGCCCCAGCATTTT.

This clonotype was seen a handful of times. This chain joins TRBV9 and TRBJ2-2, with 11 bases fitting TRBD2. The ends lost 0 bases at V and 1 base at J; junction bases unmatched: 5. CDR3 length equals 18 residues. Germline values: CDR1 SGDLS, CDR2 YYNGEE. CDR3 nucleotides: TGTGCCAGCAGCGTAGGGCTAGCGGGGGGAGTGAACACCGGGGAGCTGTTTTTT. This encodes CASSVGLAGGVNTGELFF.

V gene TRBV4-2 combines with J gene TRBJ2-7; D tentatively reads TRBD1 or TRBD2 (5 bases each). This CDR3 comprises 14 residues. V lost 3 bases, J lost 6 bases, and 15 bases lay in between. CDR1 and CDR2 (germline): LGHNA, YNFKEQ. CDR3 nucleotides: TGTGCCAGCAGCCACTTAGAGGGGAATTCCGAGCAGTACTTC. This translates into CASSHLEGNSEQYF.

This sequence joins TRBV12-3 or TRBV12-4 and TRBJ2-1; 7 positions match TRBD1. V was pared by 6 bases and J by 0 bases, with 5 bases of the junction left unmatched. The CDR3 totals 15 residues. CDR3: CASRTRDSSYNEQFF. In DNA form, the CDR3 reads TGTGCCAGCAGAACCCGGGACAGCTCCTACAATGAGCAGTTCTTC.

The chain joins TRBV5-1 to TRBJ1-3; TRBD1 matches 7 bases. The length of the CDR3 is 14 residues. Germline assignment: CDR1 SGHRS and CDR2 YFSETQ. Trimming cost V 4 bases and J 4 bases; bases outside gene matches: 5. CDR3 sequence reads: CASSVTGFGNTIYF. CDR3 DNA sequence: TGCGCCAGCAGCGTGACAGGGTTCGGAAACACCATATATTTT.

This clonotype was seen only a few times. The gene calls are TRBV6-6 and TRBJ2-7; the D is unclear. Per germline, CDR1 MNHNY and CDR2 SVGAGI (reference sequence). V lost 6 bases and J lost 3, with 9 bases in between. This CDR3 is 12 amino acids long. CDR3 amino acids: CASSNGLYEQYF. The CDR3 nucleotides are TGTGCCAGCAGCAATGGGCTCTACGAGCAGTACTTC.

This clonotype turned up a few times. V gene TRBV7-2 combines with J gene TRBJ2-7; 11 nucleotides line up with TRBD2. This CDR3 comprises 14 residues. Germline V gene data show CDR1 as SGHTA and CDR2 as FQGNSA. With V trimmed by 3 bases and J by 4 bases, 2 bases remained unmatched. CDR3 sequence: CASSFTSGGYEQYV. Here the CDR3 DNA reads TGTGCCAGCAGCTTTACTAGCGGGGGATACGAGCAGTACGTC.

This clonotype came up a few times. J is TRBJ2-2 and V is TRBV20-1; 13 bases are a match to TRBD2. Germline assignment: CDR1 DFQATT and CDR2 SNEGSKA (reference sequence). The V segment lost 1 base and the J segment 6 bases; nucleotides outside the gene matches: 5. The CDR3 is 16 residues long. CDR3 region: CSARGTSGGVPGELFF. CDR3 DNA: TGCAGTGCTAGAGGCACTAGCGGGGGGGTCCCCGGGGAGCTGTTTTTT.

The chain carries TRBV18 and TRBJ2-5; no definite D call. The V gene lost 3 bases and the J gene lost 2 bases, with 10 bases spanning the gap. This CDR3 region has 14 residues. Germline CDR1 and CDR2: KGHSH and LQKENI. CDR3: CASSPPPKQETQYF. In DNA, the CDR3 is TGTGCCAGCTCACCGCCTCCAAAACAAGAGACCCAGTACTTC.

This chain joins TRBV27 and TRBJ1-1, with D maybe TRBD1 (6 bases). The germline V and J ends were trimmed by 3 bases and 1 base, with 15 bases remaining between them. Germline V gene data show CDR1 as MNHEY and CDR2 as SMNVEV (reference sequence). CDR3 length equals 16 residues. The CDR3 region is CASSFSGGAPNTEAFF. Here the CDR3 DNA reads TGTGCCAGCAGTTTCTCCGGGGGGGCGCCGAACACTGAAGCTTTCTTT.

This clonotype was picked up a small number of times. The J gene is TRBJ1-1, the V gene TRBV5-1; the D is unclear. The CDR3 runs to 15 residues. V lost 7 bases and J lost 0, with 16 bases in between. CDR1 is SGHRS and CDR2 is YFSETQ in the germline V gene. The chain's CDR3 is CASGPDLSMNTEAFF. Here the CDR3 DNA reads TGCGCCAGCGGGCCGGACCTTTCCATGAACACTGAAGCTTTCTTT. Full variable domain (remainder filled in from reference TRBV5-1 and TRBJ1-1): KAGVTQTPRYLIKTRGQQVTLSCSPISGHRSVSWYQQTPGQGLQFLFEYFSETQRNKGNFPGRFSGRQFSNSRSEMNVSTLELGDSALYLCASGPDLSMNTEAFFGQGTRLTVV.

The chain links TRBV20-1 to TRBJ2-5; 13 bases fit TRBD2. The CDR3 spans 16 residues. Germline CDR1 is DFQATT and CDR2 is SNEGSKA (reference sequence). The V segment lost 6 bases and the J segment 5 bases; nucleotides outside the gene matches: 12. The chain's CDR3 is CSAHPTSGGSQETQYF. CDR3 nucleotide sequence: TGCAGTGCCCACCCGACTAGCGGGGGGTCGCAGGAGACCCAGTACTTC.

This clonotype was detected a few times. This chain joins TRBV5-1 and TRBJ1-5; no definite D call. The CDR3 consists of 16 residues. Trimming took off 0 bases at V and 0 bases at J, with 10 bases between the two ends. Looked up from germline, CDR1 is SGHRS and CDR2 is YFSETQ. The CDR3: CASSLEGHYSNQPQHF. CDR3 coding DNA: TGCGCCAGCAGCTTGGAAGGCCATTATAGCAATCAGCCCCAGCATTTT.

This sequence joins TRBV5-4 and TRBJ2-2; TRBD2 might be the D (6 bases). Trimming took 4 bases from V and 6 from J, leaving 7 bases between them. The CDR3 extends over 12 amino acids. Germline-derived CDR1 and CDR2 are SGHNT and YYREEE (reference sequence). In DNA, the CDR3 is TGTGCCAGCAGCCCTAGCGCCGGGGAGCTGTTTTTT. This gives the protein CASSPSAGELFF.

There are a few counts of this clonotype. The gene calls are TRBV20-1 and TRBJ2-4; no clear D gene. The CDR3 consists of 14 residues. The germline V and J ends were trimmed by 3 bases and 0 bases, with 9 bases remaining between them. CDR1 is DFQATT and CDR2 is SNEGSKA in the germline V gene (reference sequence). DNA of the CDR3: TGCAGTGCTAGGTCGCAAGTAGCCAAAAACATTCAGTACTTC. Protein product: CSARSQVAKNIQYF.

This clonotype was seen a handful of times. This chain joins TRBV7-9 and TRBJ1-6; 10 positions match TRBD1. Per the germline V gene, CDR1 is SEHNR and CDR2 is FQNEAQ (reference sequence). The trim removed 4 bases at V and 2 bases at J, leaving 5 bases unmatched. The CDR3 is made up of 17 amino acids. CDR3 bases: TGTGCCAGCAGCTCAGGGACAGGGGAGGCCTATAATTCACCCCTCCACTTT. It codes for CASSSGTGEAYNSPLHF.

This clonotype occurred a few times. V is TRBV7-9 and J is TRBJ2-6, with 9 bases lining up with TRBD1. The germline gives CDR1 SEHNR, CDR2 FQNEAQ (reference sequence). The V segment lost 10 bases and the J segment 11 bases; nucleotides outside the gene matches: 12. The CDR3 sequence is 14 residues long. Here the CDR3 reads CATTKQGATHVLTF. Here the CDR3 DNA reads TGTGCCACGACGAAACAGGGGGCAACCCACGTCCTGACTTTC.